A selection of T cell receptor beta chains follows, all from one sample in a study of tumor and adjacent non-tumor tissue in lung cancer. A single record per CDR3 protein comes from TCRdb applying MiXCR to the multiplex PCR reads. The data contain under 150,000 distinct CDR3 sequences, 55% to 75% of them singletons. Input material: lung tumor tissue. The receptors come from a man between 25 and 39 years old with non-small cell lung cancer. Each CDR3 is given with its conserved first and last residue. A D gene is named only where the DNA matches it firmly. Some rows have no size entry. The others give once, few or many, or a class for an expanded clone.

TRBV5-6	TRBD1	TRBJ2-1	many	CASSSDRASYNEQFF	TGTGCCAGCAGCTCGGACAGGGCCTCCTACAATGAGCAGTTCTTC
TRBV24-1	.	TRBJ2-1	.	CATSPAGPVNNEQFF	TGTGCCACCTCCCCCGCAGGACCCGTAAACAATGAGCAGTTCTTC
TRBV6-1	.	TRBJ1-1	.	CACSKAPYRRWYTEAFF	TGTGCCTGCAGTAAAGCCCCCTACAGGCGGTGGTACACTGAAGCTTTCTTT
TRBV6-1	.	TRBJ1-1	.	CASWGWVVNTEAFF	TGTGCCAGCTGGGGGTGGGTTGTGAACACTGAAGCTTTCTTT
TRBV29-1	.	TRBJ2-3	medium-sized	CSVGLTDTQYF	TGCAGCGTTGGTTTGACAGATACGCAGTATTTT
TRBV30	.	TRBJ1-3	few	CAWSVVGSGNTIYF	TGTGCCTGGAGTGTGGTGGGCTCTGGAAACACCATATATTTT
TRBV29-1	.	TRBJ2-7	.	CSVEGPSWSTYEQYF	TGCAGCGTTGAAGGCCCTAGCTGGTCAACCTACGAGCAGTACTTC
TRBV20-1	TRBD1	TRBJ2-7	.	CSAANWTGGHEQYF	TGCAGTGCTGCGAACTGGACAGGGGGCCATGAGCAGTACTTC
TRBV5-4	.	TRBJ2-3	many	CASSWPGGTDTQYF	TGTGCCAGCAGCTGGCCAGGGGGCACAGATACGCAGTATTTT
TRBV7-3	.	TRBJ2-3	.	CASSSTGMDAQCF	TGTGCCAGCAGCTCTACAGGGATGGATGCGCAGTGTTTT
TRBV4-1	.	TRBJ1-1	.	CASCQTRGMSTEAFF	TGCGCCAGCTGCCAAACTCGGGGGATGAGCACTGAAGCTTTCTTT
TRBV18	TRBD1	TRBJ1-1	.	CVSSLRDSRNTEAFF	TGTGTCAGCTCACTACGGGACAGCCGTAACACTGAAGCTTTCTTT
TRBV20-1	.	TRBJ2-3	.	CIVGTQERTQYF	TGCATTGTTGGGACCCAGGAGAGGACGCAGTATTTT
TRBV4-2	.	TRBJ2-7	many	CASSQVYSSYYEQYF	TGTGCCAGCAGCCAAGTATACAGTTCCTACTACGAGCAGTACTTC
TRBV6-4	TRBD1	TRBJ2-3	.	CASSDGTGGADTQYF	TGTGCCAGCAGCGACGGGACAGGGGGCGCAGATACGCAGTATTTT
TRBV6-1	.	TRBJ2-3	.	CASSKLRWEQCGTDTQYF	TGTGCCAGCAGTAAATTGAGGTGGGAACAGTGTGGGACAGATACGCAGTATTTT
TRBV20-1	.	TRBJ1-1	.	CSVPDWDEAFF	TGCAGTGTTCCGGACTGGGACGAAGCTTTCTTT
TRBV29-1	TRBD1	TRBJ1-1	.	CSVWDRGRTEAFF	TGTAGCGTTTGGGACAGGGGTAGGACTGAAGCTTTCTTT
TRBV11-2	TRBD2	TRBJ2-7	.	CDRSSGGRLNEQYF	TGTGACAGGAGCTCCGGCGGGAGGCTCAACGAGCAGTACTTC
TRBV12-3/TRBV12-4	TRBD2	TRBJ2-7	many	CASSPGGGSYEQYF	TGTGCCAGCAGCCCCGGGGGGGGCTCCTACGAGCAGTACTTC
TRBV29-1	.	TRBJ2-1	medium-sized	CSAINRVHNEQFF	TGCAGCGCCATTAACAGGGTCCACAATGAGCAGTTCTTC
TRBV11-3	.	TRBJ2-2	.	CASSLAETEELFF	TGTGCTAGCAGCTTAGCGGAGACCGAGGAGCTGTTTTTT
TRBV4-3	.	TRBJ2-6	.	CASTPTPSGTNVLNF	TGCGCCAGCACCCCCACCCCCTCTGGGACCAACGTCCTGAATTTC
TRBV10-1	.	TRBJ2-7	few	CASSIAGTYEQYF	TGCGCCAGCAGTATCGCAGGGACGTACGAGCAGTACTTC
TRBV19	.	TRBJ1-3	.	CASSPGTYSSGNTIYF	TGTGCCAGTAGTCCCGGGACATATAGCTCTGGAAACACCATATATTTT
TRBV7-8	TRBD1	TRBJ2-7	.	CASSMTGLMGHEQYF	TGTGCCAGCAGCATGACAGGGTTGATGGGCCACGAGCAATACTTC
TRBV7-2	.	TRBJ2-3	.	CASSLVLAAVTDTQYF	TGTGCCAGCAGCTTAGTCTTAGCGGCGGTCACAGATACGCAGTATTTT
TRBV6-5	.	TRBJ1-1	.	CASSYLQAGNTEAFF	TGTGCCAGCAGTTATCTTCAGGCTGGGAACACTGAAGCTTTCTTT
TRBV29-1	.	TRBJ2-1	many	CSAGGPKLGGEQFF	TGCAGCGCCGGGGGGCCGAAACTGGGTGGTGAGCAGTTCTTC
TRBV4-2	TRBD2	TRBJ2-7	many	CASSQGSSGPREQYF	TGTGCCAGCAGCCAAGGTTCTAGCGGACCCCGTGAGCAGTACTTC
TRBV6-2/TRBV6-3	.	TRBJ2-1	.	CASSYGTDSNEQFF	TGTGCCAGCAGTTACGGGACCGACTCCAATGAGCAATTCTTC
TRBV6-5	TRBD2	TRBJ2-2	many	CASSYTSGRELFF	TGTGCCAGCAGTTACACTAGCGGGAGGGAGCTGTTTTTT
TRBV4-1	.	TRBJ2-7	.	CASRQDETGQSYEQYF	TGCGCCAGCAGACAAGACGAGACAGGACAGAGCTACGAACAGTACTTC
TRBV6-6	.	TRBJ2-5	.	CANSHEETQYF	TGTGCCAACAGCCACGAGGAGACCCAGTACTTT
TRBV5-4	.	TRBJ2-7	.	CASSEELLYEQYF	TGTGCCAGTAGCGAAGAACTCCTCTACGAGCAGTACTTC
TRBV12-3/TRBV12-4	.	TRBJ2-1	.	CASSLPDLHNEQFF	TGTGCCAGCAGTTTGCCGGATCTTCACAATGAGCAGTTCTTC
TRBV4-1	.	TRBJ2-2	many	CASSQVQGTGELFF	TGCGCCAGCAGCCAAGTACAGGGAACCGGGGAGCTGTTTTTT
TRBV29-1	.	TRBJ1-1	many	CSVGDRPVGAFF	TGCAGCGTTGGCGACAGGCCCGTCGGGGCTTTCTTT
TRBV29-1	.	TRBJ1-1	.	CSAGEQGGRMNTEALF	TGCAGCGCTGGGGAACAGGGAGGCAGAATGAACACTGAAGCTCTCTTT
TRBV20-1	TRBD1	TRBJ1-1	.	CSVETGYLDAFF	TGCAGTGTCGAGACAGGGTACCTTGATGCTTTCTTT
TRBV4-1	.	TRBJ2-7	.	CASSPLYRTGRVYELYF	TGCGCCAGCAGCCCTTTATACCGGACAGGGAGGGTCTATGAGCTGTACTTC
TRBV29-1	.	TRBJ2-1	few	CSVTLAVRQFF	TGCAGCGTAACACTGGCCGTGAGGCAGTTCTTC
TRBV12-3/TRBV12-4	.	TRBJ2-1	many	CASSLQRSSYNEQFF	TGTGCCAGCAGTCTACAGCGAAGTTCTTACAATGAGCAGTTCTTC
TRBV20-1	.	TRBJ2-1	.	CSDSTGSYNEQFF	TGCAGTGACTCAACAGGCTCCTACAATGAGCAGTTCTTC
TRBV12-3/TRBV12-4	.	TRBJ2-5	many	CASSLKQYQETQYF	TGTGCCAGCAGTTTAAAACAGTACCAAGAGACCCAGTACTTC
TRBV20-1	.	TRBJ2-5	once	CSAIRGGQKTQYF	TGCAGTGCTATCAGGGGGGGCCAAAAGACCCAGTACTTC
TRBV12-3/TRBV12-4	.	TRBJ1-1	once	CVNALTSNTEAFF	TGTGTCAATGCTTTGACATCGAACACTGAAGCTTTCTTT
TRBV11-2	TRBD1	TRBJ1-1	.	CVSSSDRMNTEAFF	TGTGTCAGCAGTTCGGACAGGATGAACACTGAAGCTTTCTTT
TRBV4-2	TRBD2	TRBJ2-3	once	CASSQDRQRGFTDALYF	TGTGCCAGCAGCCAAGACCGACAGCGGGGGTTCACAGATGCGCTGTATTTT
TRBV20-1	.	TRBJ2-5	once	CSAGEWYETQYF	TGCAGTGCGGGGGAATGGTACGAGACCCAGTATTTC
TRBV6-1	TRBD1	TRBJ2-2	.	CTSSPRDSYTGELFF	TGTACCAGCAGTCCCCGGGACAGTTACACCGGGGAGCTGTTTTTT